In its sample, the clone carrying this T cell receptor (beta chain) was seen once. Its antigen is undetermined. This entry belongs to a study of siplizumab effects on memory and regulatory T cells. Study findings and constraints: Apparently key alloresponse contributors, naive T cells also seemed more diverse than memory cells. Among mappable alloreactive CD4+ clones, the Treg-derived fraction averaged around 69% with siplizumab versus about 27% in controls. Proliferating Tregs' suppressive function in siplizumab cultures went unconfirmed.

In each sample, approximately 90,000 TCR templates were assayed. TCRdb's copy holds only in-frame clones and misses some; the assay was immunoSEQ multiplex PCR. The repertoire holds approximately 92,000 clones, with about 94% as singletons. The CDR3 consists of 16 residues. Trimming shortened V by 2 bases and J by 10 bases, and 21 bases separated the two germline ends. The V gene's germline CDR1 is MNHNY and CDR2 SVGAGI (reference sequence). The gene calls are TRBV6-6 and TRBJ1-5, with D unresolved. The sequence derives from a human donor in good health. Source material: non-Treg CD4+ T cells sorted from blood. The CDR3 region has the DNA TGTGCCAGCAGTTACAAAAGAGGCGGCCAAATACTCCCCCAGCATTTT. Protein sequence: CASSYKRGGQILPQHF.